This T cell receptor beta chain is from a study of tumor and adjacent non-tumor tissue in lung cancer listed by TCRdb under 2018. With respect to the entire study: Of the cohort, 12 patients had adenocarcinoma, 2 had squamous cell carcinoma and 1 had small cell lung cancer. Among the approximately 15 patients, ages ranged from roughly 31 to 85 years, about 10 were men and 5 were women, and disease was TNM stage I to III. In total, sequencing yielded over 95 million productive TCRbeta reads, which works out to an average of about 4 million reads per sample. Using bulk TCRbeta repertoires from 15 lung cancer patients, the study set lung tumor tissue side by side with matched distant non-tumor lung tissue. TCRbeta CDR3 sequencing was performed on about 29 paired specimens, with one tumor sample and one normal lung sample collected per patient. What the work shows at the level of the full study, not this receptor alone: Significantly higher TCR diversity was found in younger patients, and higher tumor TCR diversity was associated with shorter overall and disease-free survival. Tumor tissue showed significantly higher TCR diversity (inverse Simpson) than normal lung tissue, at 431.37 vs 166.20 (P = 0.0075, Mann-Whitney U test). The top 100 clones accounted for a significantly larger cumulative portion of the repertoire in normal lung than in tumor tissue. Neither the sequencing platform nor unique molecular identifiers are mentioned in the methods. Only about 16 patients were included in the cohort, and the need for larger samples and more detailed clinical data was noted by the authors. Peripheral blood was not sequenced, so blood TCRbeta repertoires in these lung cancer patients were not examined.

Concerning this clonotype: No cognate antigen has been identified for it. The junction does not match germline at one end; this may be a read error.

Based on the germline V gene, the CDR1 and CDR2 sequences are MGHRA and YSYEKL. The CDR3 spans 17 residues, from the cysteine through the phenylalanine. Just CDR3 DNA is preserved here, 51 bases in frame from base 1. The library relied on multiplex PCR. These reads were obtained on an Illumina HiSeq 2500. TCRbeta libraries were constructed through three rounds of nested PCR with primers (Table S4) according to protocols adapted from ARM-PCR. Before sequencing, PCR products in the 200-500 bp range were cut out of the gel and cleaned up using the QIAquick gel extraction kit. Per the authors' processing: Trimmomatic was used to clean the reads, FLASH was used to merge the reads into complete CDR3 sequences, and MiTCR was used to assign the reads to V(D)J germline segments. Clonal diversity was calculated as the inverse Simpson's index using VDJtools. Productive reads were defined as in-frame sequences without a premature stop codon. TCRdb ran its own pipeline on the public reads, namely fastp trimming at Q25 and MiXCR clone calling, and kept in-frame beta chains. For every CDR3 protein sequence, its rows merge into one entry that carries the most common genes and DNA. For this entry, the V and J calls and clone size follow TCRdb and not the study's own pipeline. The sample table records about 75,000 distinct CDR3 sequences; more than 60% of these occur just once. 12% of the sample is in the top ten clones.

RNA was extracted from bulk unsorted tissue and checked for quality with a NanoDrop ND-1000 and an Agilent 2100. The donors were newly diagnosed lung cancer patients admitted for thoracic surgery in China from August to November 2014 who had not received prior chemotherapy. Patients with previous radiotherapy or chemotherapy, or with another concurrent cancer, were excluded from the study. Pieces of surgical tissue measuring about 1-2 cm3 were kept in RNAlater solution and held at -80 degrees C until needed. The V and J genes are TRBV4-1 and TRBJ2-7; TRBD2 agrees with 10 junctional bases. The TCR comes from a woman aged 50 to 60 with non-small cell lung cancer. Sequenced input: lung tumor tissue. The CDR3 protein is CASGQDKSSGRHYEQYF. In nucleotides, the sequence is TGCGCCAGCGGCCAAGATAAGTCTAGCGGGAGACACTACGAGCAATATTTC.